Described below is a single TCR beta chain sequence and its context. This sample is drawn from a study of T cell repertoires in cytomegalovirus infection. Study-level background: Public TCR beta signature analysis indicated the presence of both CMV infection and matching HLA type.

One entry per CDR3 protein results from TCRdb running MiXCR on the reads. The sample contains approximately 180,000 distinct CDR3 sequences, 9.5% of which appear only once. Trimming removed 2 bases from V and 2 bases from J, with 18 bases in between. This CDR3 spans 17 amino acids. Germline values: CDR1 SGHTA, CDR2 FQGNSA. This sequence joins TRBV7-2 and TRBJ1-1; the D gene is possibly TRBD1 (6 bases). This clonotype originated in a human donor in good health (CMV status not recorded). Some clones in this sample may be carry-over from other donors' samples. Sequenced: PBMCs. CDR3 sequence: CASSLRGPVVRNTEAFF. CDR3 nucleotide sequence: TGTGCCAGCAGCTTACGGGGGCCGGTTGTAAGAAACACTGAAGCTTTCTTT.